This passage covers 15 T cell receptor beta chains from one sample sequenced in a study of blood T cell repertoires in COVID-19. The data were produced by immunoSEQ multiplex PCR, yet TCRdb's version contains in-frame clones alone and is incomplete. The sample has 350,000 or so clones, around 83% seen once; the top ten hold about 2.7%. Input material: peripheral blood. Source of these receptors: a man younger than 45 with active or convalescent COVID-19.

The gene calls are TRBV19 and TRBJ1-1; D is ambiguous. This CDR3 contains 13 residues. Trimming cost V 4 bases and J 3 bases, with 9 bases left between them. Germline V CDR1 and CDR2: LNHDA, SQIVND (reference sequence). CDR3 in amino acids: CASSTSPYTEAFF. The CDR3 DNA follows: TGTGCCAGTAGTACGTCCCCGTACACTGAAGCTTTCTTT. The complete variable domain, with remaining parts taken from reference TRBV19 and TRBJ1-1, reads DGGITQSPKYLFRKEGQNVTLSCEQNLNHDAMYWYRQDPGQGLRLIYYSQIVNDFQKGDIAEGYSVSREKKESFPLTVTSAQKNPTAFYLCASSTSPYTEAFFGQGTRLTVV.

The V call is TRBV12-3 or TRBV12-4, the J call TRBJ1-2; D is unresolved. This CDR3 contains 13 residues. Deletions cut 2 bases from V and 7 bases from J, with 11 bases between. This CDR3 reads CASSLISPGGYTF. Here the CDR3 DNA reads TGTGCCAGCAGTTTAATTTCCCCCGGTGGCTACACCTTC.

As to this clone: Within the sample, other DNA sequences also encode this same CDR3. The chain uses TRBV9 and TRBJ2-1; 13 bases match TRBD2. The CDR3 consists of 15 residues. V was clipped by 2 bases and J by 5 bases; unmatched bases: 1. Germline CDR1 and CDR2: SGDLS and YYNGEE. The CDR3 DNA reads as TGTGCCAGCAGCGTGGGGACTAGCGGGAACAATGAGCAGTTCTTC. Amino acid sequence: CASSVGTSGNNEQFF.

This clone was found once. The chain joins TRBV4-2 to TRBJ2-7; D possibly corresponds to TRBD2 (5 bases). Looked up from germline, CDR1 is LGHNA and CDR2 is YNFKEQ. The germline V and J ends were trimmed by 0 bases and 7 bases, with 16 bases remaining between them. The CDR3 is 15 residues long. This CDR3 reads CASSQDGVARREQYF. CDR3 sequence (DNA): TGTGCCAGCAGCCAAGACGGGGTGGCCCGGAGGGAGCAGTACTTC.

The gene calls are TRBV4-1 and TRBJ1-4; possibly TRBD1 for D (6 bases). Trimming took 1 base from V and 0 from J, leaving 9 bases between them. Germline CDR1 MGHRA, CDR2 YSYEKL. This CDR3 region has 16 residues. CDR3 residues: CASSQGTVATNEKLFF. CDR3 nucleotide sequence: TGCGCCAGCAGCCAAGGGACAGTCGCAACTAATGAAAAACTGTTTTTT.

The table lists this clone with a few counts. V is TRBV6-5 and J is TRBJ1-1; D is ambiguous. Per germline, CDR1 MNHEY and CDR2 SVGAGI. The CDR3 consists of 13 residues. Trimming removed 6 bases at V and 2 bases at J, with 10 bases between. The CDR3 here is CASSIRGNTEAFF. CDR3 coding DNA: TGTGCCAGCAGCATCCGAGGTAACACTGAAGCTTTCTTT.

The CDR3 sequence: CASSYSGGRSNTEAFF. CDR3 DNA: TGTGCCAGCAGTTACTCGGGGGGGAGGTCGAACACTGAAGCTTTCTTT. The chain links TRBV6-5 to TRBJ1-1; perhaps TRBD1 as D (5 bases). The length of the CDR3 is 16 residues. The germline V and J ends were trimmed by 0 bases and 1 base, with 12 bases remaining between them. In germline, CDR1 is MNHEY, CDR2 SVGAGI.

The chain's CDR3 is CASRQEVEQPQHF. DNA of the CDR3: TGTGCCAGCAGGCAGGAGGTCGAACAGCCCCAGCATTTT. The genes are TRBV28 and TRBJ1-5, with no clear D. This CDR3 spans 13 amino acids. Trimming removed 6 bases from V and 7 bases from J, with 13 bases in between. Germline V gene data show CDR1 as MDHEN and CDR2 as SYDVKM.

V and J are TRBV4-1 and TRBJ2-2; 7 bases match TRBD2. This CDR3 is built from 16 residues. Germline CDR1 and CDR2: MGHRA and YSYEKL. Trimming took 1 base from V and 6 from J; bases not matched to a gene: 8. CDR3 bases: TGCGCCAGCAGCCAAGTTGCGGGAGTCCGCGCCGGGGAGCTGTTTTTT. Amino acids: CASSQVAGVRAGELFF.

The chain combines TRBV19 with TRBJ2-5, with 11 bases matching TRBD2. Germline CDR1 is LNHDA and CDR2 is SQIVND (reference sequence). V was clipped by 6 bases and J by 7 bases; unmatched bases: 7. CDR3 length equals 14 residues. The CDR3 coding sequence is TGTGCCAGTAGCAATAGCGGGGGGGAGGGGACCCAGTACTTC. It yields the protein CASSNSGGEGTQYF.

The chain links TRBV30 to TRBJ2-1; TRBD2 aligns across 7 bases. Germline values: CDR1 GTSNPN, CDR2 SVGIG (reference sequence). This CDR3 is 15 amino acids long. Unmatched junction bases numbered 3, after V lost 1 base and J lost 0 bases. This chain's CDR3 is CAWSEGTISYNEQFF. CDR3 nucleotide sequence: TGTGCCTGGAGTGAAGGGACTATCTCCTACAATGAGCAGTTCTTC. The full variable domain, with the rest looked up from reference TRBV30 and TRBJ2-1, is SQTIHQWPATLVQPVGSPLSLECTVEGTSNPNLYWYRQAAGRGLQLLFYSVGIGQISSEVPQNLSASRPQDRQFILSSKKLLLSDSGFYLCAWSEGTISYNEQFFGPGTRLTVL.

This chain links TRBV10-1 with TRBJ2-7, with a weak D call TRBD2 (6 bases). This CDR3 comprises 16 residues. V was cut by 6 bases and J by 4 bases, with 22 bases left in between. Germline loops: CDR1 WNHNN, CDR2 SYGVQD (reference sequence). The CDR3 region has the DNA TGCGCCAGCAGACCGGCTAGCGACCCCCCCGTTTACGAGCAGTACTTC. It specifies CASRPASDPPVYEQYF.

The rearrangement joins TRBV27 to TRBJ1-1; no definite D call. This CDR3 spans 14 amino acids. In germline, CDR1 is MNHEY, CDR2 SMNVEV (reference sequence). The V gene lost 2 bases and the J gene lost 5 bases, with 12 bases spanning the gap. The CDR3 spells CASSLVGGVTEAFF. As DNA, the CDR3 is TGTGCCAGCAGTTTAGTCGGCGGAGTGACTGAAGCTTTCTTT.

CDR3 nucleotides: TGTGCCAGCAGTTTAGCAGGGAATTCACCCCTCCACTTT. This sequence encodes CASSLAGNSPLHF. The J gene is TRBJ1-6, the V gene TRBV27; maybe TRBD1 (5 bases). Germline lookup yields CDR1 MNHEY and CDR2 SMNVEV (reference sequence). The CDR3 spans 13 residues. V lost 2 bases to trimming and J lost 7 bases, with 6 bases between them.

V gene TRBV3-1 (or the pseudogene TRBV3-2) combines with J gene TRBJ2-1; D possibly corresponds to TRBD1 (5 bases). Germline CDR1 and CDR2: LGHDT and YNNKEL (reference sequence). Trimming cost V 4 bases and J 2 bases, with 9 bases left between them. The CDR3 sequence is 14 residues long. The CDR3 sequence: CASSRGQPYNEQFF. The CDR3 region has the DNA TGTGCCAGCAGCCGGGGCCAGCCCTACAATGAGCAGTTCTTC.